What follows are 20 T cell receptor beta chains derived from one specimen sequenced in a study of T cells in localized non-small cell lung cancer. Generated by immunoSEQ multiplex PCR, the TCRdb table keeps only in-frame clones and is missing some. The sample lists roughly 3,800 clones, less than 40% occurring once. This specimen consisted of lung tumor tissue, obtained before any cancer treatment. These receptors came from a male donor aged 60 or over with stage III lung adenocarcinoma.

This sequence joins TRBV10-1 and TRBJ1-6, with D perhaps TRBD1 (6 bases). V was clipped by 5 bases and J by 6 bases, with 11 bases between them. Germline V gene data show CDR1 as WNHNN and CDR2 as SYGVQD (reference sequence). The CDR3 covers 14 residues. The CDR3 DNA follows: TGCGCCAGCAGTCCGGGGGCAGGTAATTCACCCCTCCACTTT. This codes for CASSPGAGNSPLHF.

This chain uses TRBV1 with TRBJ1-6. TRBV1 is noted as a pseudogene. CDR3 length: 13 amino acids. The CDR3, as DNA: TGCGCCAGCAGCCAAGATCGAAATTCACCCCTCCACTTT. Translating it yields CASSQDRNSPLHF.

This clone has just a few counts. The chain combines TRBV10-3 with TRBJ2-6; possible D gene TRBD2, 5 bases. V lost 0 bases, J lost 0 bases, and 9 bases lay in between. The CDR3 contains 17 residues. The germline V gene encodes CDR1 ENHRY and CDR2 SYGVKD. The CDR3 DNA sequence: TGTGCCATCAGTGAGTCGGGAGACGACTCTGGGGCCAACGTCCTGACTTTC. Amino acid sequence: CAISESGDDSGANVLTF.

The chain has TRBV18 and TRBJ2-7; D assignment may be TRBD1 or TRBD2 (6 bases each). This CDR3 comprises 17 residues. The ends were cut back, 3 bases at V and 2 bases at J, with 20 bases in the middle. Looked up from germline, CDR1 is KGHSH and CDR2 is LQKENI. The CDR3 is CASSPSNSGAGTYEQYF. The CDR3 DNA is TGTGCCAGCTCACCGTCCAATTCGGGGGCAGGAACCTACGAGCAGTACTTC.

This clone has a handful of counts. This chain joins TRBV9 and TRBJ1-5; weak D call: TRBD1 (6 bases). CDR1 is SGDLS and CDR2 is YYNGEE in the germline V gene. The CDR3 extends over 15 amino acids. Trimming left V 0 bases short and J 6 bases short, with 13 bases between. The CDR3 region is CASSVDGGPGQPQHF. The CDR3 DNA reads TGTGCCAGCAGCGTAGATGGGGGGCCAGGTCAGCCCCAGCATTTT.

V is TRBV9 and J is TRBJ1-1, with D unclear. The CDR3 runs to 13 residues. Per germline, CDR1 SGDLS and CDR2 YYNGEE. Deletions cut 0 bases from V and 0 bases from J, with 3 bases between. This CDR3 is CASSVAMNTEAFF. As DNA, the CDR3 is TGTGCCAGCAGCGTAGCTATGAACACTGAAGCTTTCTTT.

J is TRBJ1-3 and V is TRBV11-3; possibly TRBD1 for D (5 bases). The CDR3 has 16 residues. With 4 bases removed from V and 8 bases from J, the gap between germline ends came to 21 bases. Germline V gene lookup returns CDR1 SGHNT and CDR2 YENEEA. CDR3 residues: CASSYPWGRPGDTIYF. The CDR3 coding sequence is TGTGCCAGCAGCTATCCCTGGGGCAGGCCGGGAGACACCATATATTTT.

V and J are TRBV11-3 and TRBJ1-1; maybe TRBD1 (5 bases). The germline CDR1 and CDR2 sequences are SGHNT and YENEEA. The CDR3 covers 15 residues. V lost 5 bases and J lost 9, with 22 bases in between. CDR3 nucleotides: TGTGCCAGCAGCCCCGCTACCGGGACCCTATATCAAGCTTTCTTT. It codes for CASSPATGTLYQAFF.

The chain uses TRBV19 and TRBJ1-2; 7 nucleotides align to TRBD1. The CDR3 totals 16 residues. The germline V gene encodes CDR1 LNHDA and CDR2 SQIVND (reference sequence). V lost 6 bases, J lost 1 base, and 11 bases stayed unmatched. The CDR3 DNA sequence: TGTGCCAGTAGCAGGGACAGCGGTATCCTTAACTATGGCTACACCTTC. This sequence encodes CASSRDSGILNYGYTF.

This chain joins TRBV9 and TRBJ1-1; possibly TRBD1 for D (5 bases). Germline CDR1 SGDLS, CDR2 YYNGEE. Trimming shortened V by 5 bases and J by 0 bases, and 5 bases separated the two germline ends. The CDR3 totals 12 residues. The CDR3 loop reads CASRDMNTEAFF. CDR3 coding DNA: TGTGCCAGCAGGGACATGAACACTGAAGCTTTCTTT.

This clone was recorded a few times. The chain links TRBV6-8 to TRBJ1-1; 11 bases are a match to TRBD1. CDR3 length: 14 amino acids. Germline assignment: CDR1 MNHGY and CDR2 SAAAGT. V shed 0 bases, J shed 11 bases, and the junction held 5 bases outside the gene matches. The CDR3 loop reads CASSYSMGQGDAFF. The CDR3 bases are TGTGCCAGCAGTTACTCAATGGGACAGGGGGATGCTTTCTTT.

In its sample, this clone was seen once. V usage is TRBV15 and J usage is TRBJ2-4; unclear D gene. The CDR3 runs 15 residues. Germline V gene data show CDR1 as LNHNV and CDR2 as YYDKDF (reference sequence). V was pared by 3 bases and J by 0 bases, with 9 bases between. DNA for the CDR3: TGTGCCACCAGCAGCCATGGCGTAGCCAAAAACATTCAGTACTTC. Its protein product is CATSSHGVAKNIQYF.

With respect to this clone: One end of the junction fails to match germline, which may point to a read error. The chain joins TRBV6-4 to TRBJ2-7; D perhaps matches TRBD1 (6 bases). The germline V gene encodes CDR1 MRHNA and CDR2 SNTAGT. This CDR3 is 15 amino acids long. This CDR3 is CASSYSQTGTNEQYF. CDR3 coding DNA: TGTGCCAGCAGTTACTCTCAGACAGGCACCAACGAGCAGTACTTC.

This chain links TRBV18 with TRBJ1-2; the match to TRBD1 covers 10 bases. Germline V gives CDR1 KGHSH, CDR2 LQKENI. With V trimmed by 3 bases and J by 6 bases, 7 bases remained unmatched. CDR3 size: 15 residues. CDR3: CASSPPYGTGDGYTF. CDR3 in DNA: TGTGCCAGCTCACCTCCTTACGGGACAGGGGATGGCTACACCTTC.

This clone is medium-sized by share. The DNA for the CDR3 is TGTGCCAGCAGTCAATTCGCGGGCCCACAAGAGACCCAGTACTTC. This gives the protein CASSQFAGPQETQYF. This chain links TRBV6-8 with TRBJ2-5; D is perhaps TRBD2 (5 bases). This CDR3 is built from 15 residues. From germline, CDR1 is MNHGY and CDR2 SAAAGT. Trimming cost V 5 bases and J 2 bases, with 15 bases left between them.

This clone was seen only a few times. J is TRBJ1-5 and V is TRBV14, with unresolved D. The V end lost 0 bases, the J end lost 4 bases, and 4 bases lay between the germline ends. CDR1 and CDR2 from the germline V gene are SGHDN and FVKESK. The CDR3 spans 13 residues. CDR3 residues: CASSQDANQPQHF. CDR3 DNA sequence: TGTGCCAGCAGCCAAGATGCAAATCAGCCCCAGCATTTT.

By sample share, this clone is medium-sized. CDR3: CASSFRNERNTIYF. CDR3 nucleotides: TGTGCCAGCAGCTTTCGGAATGAGAGAAACACCATATATTTT. The genes are TRBV11-3 and TRBJ1-3; D uncertain. The germline CDR1 and CDR2 sequences are SGHNT and YENEEA. The V and J ends lost 3 bases and 5 bases respectively, with 11 bases between them. The CDR3 has 14 residues.

The CDR3 bases are TGTGCCAGCTGGGACAGTTTCTATAATTCACCCCTCCACTTT. This translates into CASWDSFYNSPLHF. V gene TRBV6-8 combines with J gene TRBJ1-6, with 7 nucleotides matching TRBD1. The CDR3 length is 14 residues. Trimming removed 8 bases from V and 3 bases from J; junction bases left unmatched: 4. In germline, CDR1 is MNHGY, CDR2 SAAAGT.

Within the sample, this clone is medium-sized. This sequence joins TRBV9 and TRBJ1-1; D uncertain. V lost 2 bases and J 1 base, leaving 9 bases between the germline ends. Germline V gene sequence: CDR1 SGDLS, CDR2 YYNGEE. The CDR3 runs to 14 residues. The chain's CDR3 is CASSVKVSNTEAFF. The CDR3 region has the DNA TGTGCCAGCAGCGTCAAGGTGTCGAACACTGAAGCTTTCTTT. The variable domain in full, with the rest retrieved from reference TRBV9 and TRBJ1-1, is DSGVTQTPKHLITATGQRVTLRCSPRSGDLSVYWYQQSLDQGLQFLIQYYNGEERAKGNILERFSAQQFPDLHSELNLSSLELGDSALYFCASSVKVSNTEAFFGQGTRLTVV.

This clone has only a few counts. J is TRBJ2-2 and V is TRBV6-8; 7 bases map to TRBD2. The CDR3 totals 16 residues. The V gene's germline CDR1 is MNHGY and CDR2 SAAAGT. J gave up 3 bases and V 2 bases, and 6 bases lay outside the gene matches. For the CDR3, the DNA is TGTGCCAGCAGTTACGATCCGGGACTATACACCGGGGAGCTGTTTTTT. Its protein product is CASSYDPGLYTGELFF.